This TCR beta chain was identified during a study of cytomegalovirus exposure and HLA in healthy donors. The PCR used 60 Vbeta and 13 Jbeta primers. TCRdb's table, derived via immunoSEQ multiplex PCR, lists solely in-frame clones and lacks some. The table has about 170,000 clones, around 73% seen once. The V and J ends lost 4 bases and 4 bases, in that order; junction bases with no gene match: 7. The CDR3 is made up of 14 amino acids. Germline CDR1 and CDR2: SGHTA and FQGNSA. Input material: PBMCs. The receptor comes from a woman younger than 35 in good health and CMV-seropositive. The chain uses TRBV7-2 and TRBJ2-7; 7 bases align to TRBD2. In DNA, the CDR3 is TGTGCCAGCAGCTCCGGACTAGGGAGGTACGAGCAGTACTTC. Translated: CASSSGLGRYEQYF.